This is a list of T cell receptor beta chains from one sample in a study of T-cell memory formation after mild COVID-19. TCRdb ran MiXCR on the 5' RACE reads and lists one entry per CDR3 protein. The repertoire holds about 290,000 distinct CDR3 sequences, with roughly 15% as singletons. Sequences were obtained from PBMCs or a T cell subset sorted from them (not recorded which). The receptor source for this set is a man in his late teens or twenties who had mild COVID-19 (a few samples of this study predate the infection). Cell type and time point are not known. Both conserved end residues are part of each CDR3.

j_call: TRBJ2-1; v_call: TRBV25-1; cdr3_aa: CASTQGGLYNEQFF
j_call: TRBJ2-1; v_call: TRBV7-2; cdr3_aa: CASSFRGSEGNEQFF
j_call: TRBJ1-2; v_call: TRBV20-1; cdr3_aa: CSAREQGSNYGYTF
j_call: TRBJ2-2; v_call: TRBV24-1; cdr3_aa: CATSAAGEDTGELFF
j_call: TRBJ2-7; v_call: TRBV20-1; cdr3_aa: CSASGGEVQYF
j_call: TRBJ1-2; v_call: TRBV14; cdr3_aa: CASSQEVGGKGYTF
j_call: TRBJ2-5; v_call: TRBV30; cdr3_aa: CAWSGGETQYF
j_call: TRBJ1-6; v_call: TRBV5-5; cdr3_aa: CASSFPGRGNSPLHF
j_call: TRBJ2-5; v_call: TRBV6-5; cdr3_aa: CASSSLQGAWETQYF
j_call: TRBJ1-1; v_call: TRBV12-3/TRBV12-4; cdr3_aa: CASRGAGEQPEAFF
j_call: TRBJ1-5; v_call: TRBV12-3/TRBV12-4; cdr3_aa: CASSRGVQPQHF
j_call: TRBJ2-5; v_call: TRBV5-1; cdr3_aa: CASSLGSSGQETQYF
j_call: TRBJ1-1; v_call: TRBV5-1; cdr3_aa: CASSLIPSEGMKPEAFF
j_call: TRBJ2-4; v_call: TRBV5-1; cdr3_aa: CASSYGVVAKNIQYF
j_call: TRBJ2-2; v_call: TRBV4-1; cdr3_aa: CASSQEIAAGDDTGELFF
j_call: TRBJ1-1; v_call: TRBV6-5; cdr3_aa: CASSRPQGRSIPRAFF
j_call: TRBJ2-3; v_call: TRBV10-3; cdr3_aa: CAIRSWVGTEGTDTQYF
j_call: TRBJ1-1; v_call: TRBV20-1; cdr3_aa: CSASGGGPYTEAFF
j_call: TRBJ2-7; v_call: TRBV7-9; cdr3_aa: CASSHTADRGLYEQYF
j_call: TRBJ2-3; v_call: TRBV5-1; cdr3_aa: CASSQISPTDTQYF
j_call: TRBJ2-6; v_call: TRBV4-2; cdr3_aa: CASSQVFGGTGANVLTF
j_call: TRBJ2-5; v_call: TRBV7-9; cdr3_aa: CASSSRLAGETQYF
j_call: TRBJ1-5; v_call: TRBV7-2; cdr3_aa: CASSFTGTGNNQPQHF
j_call: TRBJ2-5; v_call: TRBV7-2; cdr3_aa: CASSSDLPSVTQYF
j_call: TRBJ2-3; v_call: TRBV12-3/TRBV12-4; cdr3_aa: CASRRTGSTDTQYF
j_call: TRBJ2-1; v_call: TRBV10-2; cdr3_aa: CASSVKVYDEQFF
j_call: TRBJ1-3; v_call: TRBV5-5; cdr3_aa: CASSWVGRSSGNTIYF
j_call: TRBJ1-2; v_call: TRBV5-4; cdr3_aa: CASSGNGVGYGYTF
j_call: TRBJ2-1; v_call: TRBV5-1; cdr3_aa: CASSLMGPANNEQFF
j_call: TRBJ2-5; v_call: TRBV5-1; cdr3_aa: CASTGQGFQETQYF
j_call: TRBJ2-7; v_call: TRBV7-9; cdr3_aa: CASSLTASYEQYF
j_call: TRBJ2-5; v_call: TRBV27; cdr3_aa: CASSLHPSGGPQETQYF
j_call: TRBJ2-2; v_call: TRBV9; cdr3_aa: CASSVRTGTPGELFF
j_call: TRBJ1-2; v_call: TRBV6-5; cdr3_aa: CASTLGPLNYGYTF
j_call: TRBJ2-3; v_call: TRBV20-1; cdr3_aa: CSAIDRVSTDTQYF
j_call: TRBJ2-3; v_call: TRBV18; cdr3_aa: CASSPTTPTNTQYF
j_call: TRBJ2-3; v_call: TRBV11-1; cdr3_aa: CASSLGGRGHDTQYF
j_call: TRBJ2-5; v_call: TRBV11-2; cdr3_aa: CASSFLETQYF
j_call: TRBJ2-1; v_call: TRBV6-2/TRBV6-3; cdr3_aa: CASSYRTLGDEQFF
j_call: TRBJ1-2; v_call: TRBV7-2; cdr3_aa: CASSSTASLSNYGYTF